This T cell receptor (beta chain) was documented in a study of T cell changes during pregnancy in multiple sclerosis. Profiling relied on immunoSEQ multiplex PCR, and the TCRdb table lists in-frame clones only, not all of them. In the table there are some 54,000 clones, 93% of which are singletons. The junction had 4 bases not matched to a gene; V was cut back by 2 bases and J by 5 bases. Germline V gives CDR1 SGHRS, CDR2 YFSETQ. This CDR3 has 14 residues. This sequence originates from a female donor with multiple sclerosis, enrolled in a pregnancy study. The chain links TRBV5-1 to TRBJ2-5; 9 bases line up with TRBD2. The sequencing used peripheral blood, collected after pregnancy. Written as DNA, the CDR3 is TGCGCCAGCAGCTTAGCGGGAGGCGGCGAGACCCAGTACTTC. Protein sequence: CASSLAGGGETQYF.